This is a list of T cell receptor beta chains from one sample in a study of T cell responses to AZD1222 COVID-19 vaccine. TCRdb keeps only in-frame clones here, not all; method: immunoSEQ multiplex PCR. The sample includes some 170,000 clones, about 91% of them seen just once. The specimen comprised peripheral blood, sampled 28 days after the second AZD1222 dose. The receptors here all came from an adult who received the AZD1222 COVID-19 vaccine. The CDR3 runs from the conserved cysteine through the conserved F or W. Each record gives: CDR3 DNA, CDR3 protein, V gene, D gene, J gene, clone size. A D gene is named only where the DNA matches it firmly. Expanded clones are given a class, and other clones once, few, many or no size at all.

DNA: TGTGCCAGCATCCGGGGGTCACACTATGGCTACACCTTC; CDR3: CASIRGSHYGYTF; V: TRBV5-6; D: .; J: TRBJ1-2; size: .
DNA: TGTGCCAGCAGCTTAGCCTTCCGAGGGGCTGGAAACACCATATATTTT; CDR3: CASSLAFRGAGNTIYF; V: TRBV7-6; D: .; J: TRBJ1-3; size: .
DNA: TGTGCCAGCAGCTACCGGGACTCTCGTAGCAATCAGCCCCAGCATTTT; CDR3: CASSYRDSRSNQPQHF; V: TRBV5-5; D: .; J: TRBJ1-5; size: once
DNA: TGTGCCAGCTCACCACCAACAGCCGGATTCTATGGCTACACCTTC; CDR3: CASSPPTAGFYGYTF; V: TRBV18; D: .; J: TRBJ1-2; size: .
DNA: TGTGCCAGCAGTTCGGACAGGGGCCGTACCGAGCAGTACTTC; CDR3: CASSSDRGRTEQYF; V: TRBV6-6; D: TRBD1; J: TRBJ2-7; size: .
DNA: TGTGCCTGGAGTGTGGGGCCACCTAGCAATCAGCCCCAGCATTTT; CDR3: CAWSVGPPSNQPQHF; V: TRBV30; D: .; J: TRBJ1-5; size: .
DNA: TGCGCCAGCAGCCCGGACAGGACGAACACTGAAGCTTTCTTT; CDR3: CASSPDRTNTEAFF; V: TRBV5-1; D: TRBD1; J: TRBJ1-1; size: .
DNA: TGCGCCAGCAGCTTGCGTCAGAGCTCCTATAATTCACCCCTCCACTTT; CDR3: CASSLRQSSYNSPLHF; V: TRBV5-1; D: .; J: TRBJ1-6; size: .
DNA: TGTGCCAGCAGCTCCGAGGGGGGGACTGAAGCTTTCTTT; CDR3: CASSSEGGTEAFF; V: TRBV7-9; D: .; J: TRBJ1-1; size: .
DNA: TGTGCCAGCAGCCCAAGCGAGACAGGGAAGAGGGAAAAACTGTTTTTT; CDR3: CASSPSETGKREKLFF; V: TRBV7-9; D: TRBD1; J: TRBJ1-4; size: .
DNA: TGTGCCAGCAGCCAAGATTGGGCCCCCAATCAGCCCCAGCATTTT; CDR3: CASSQDWAPNQPQHF; V: TRBV3-1/TRBV3-2; D: .; J: TRBJ1-5; size: .
DNA: TGTGCCAGCAGTTTACTGGGACTAGCCCTGGATGAGCAGTACTTC; CDR3: CASSLLGLALDEQYF; V: TRBV27; D: TRBD2; J: TRBJ2-7; size: once
DNA: TGTGCCAGCAGCTTATTCACCGGGGGAGGGAAAGAGACCCAGTACTTC; CDR3: CASSLFTGGGKETQYF; V: TRBV11-1; D: TRBD2; J: TRBJ2-5; size: .
DNA: TGCGCCAGCAGCTACGGGGCCACAACTAATGAAAAACTGTTTTTT; CDR3: CASSYGATTNEKLFF; V: TRBV5-1; D: .; J: TRBJ1-4; size: .
DNA: TGTGCCAGCAGCGGGGGGGCCGGCAGCACAGATACGCAGTATTTT; CDR3: CASSGGAGSTDTQYF; V: TRBV5-4; D: .; J: TRBJ2-3; size: .
DNA: TGTGCCAGCAGCGACGACTACTCTGGAAACACCATATATTTT; CDR3: CASSDDYSGNTIYF; V: TRBV7-9; D: .; J: TRBJ1-3; size: .